This T cell receptor beta chain was sequenced during a study of identifying expanded T cells in peripheral blood (dated 2019 in TCRdb). Regarding the research as a whole: Separate aliquots of the same genomic DNA pool were sequenced to produce technical replicates, and four replicates were compared in pairs.

As regards this clone: Its antigen has not been determined. Per-base qualities were not stored, and no clone one base away is much larger.

During the collection period, no infections or other immune events were recorded for the healthy donors. To calibrate time-dependent variance in a beta-binomial model of T-cell clone differential abundance, blood repertoires from healthy donors were used as a training cohort. The training cohort was composed of approximately ten healthy donors, 3 female and 7 male. The donors were between roughly 29 and 64 years old, with an average age of 43 years. Whole blood, obtained from a commercial supplier, was collected from each healthy donor at three time points spaced around 13 days apart. For immunosequencing, genomic DNA was extracted from whole blood that had not been sorted. CDR1 is given as SGHRS and CDR2 as YFSETQ, both from the germline V gene. V and J lose 5 bases and 3 bases, and a span of 8 bases separates them. The CDR3 runs 12 amino acids, cysteine and phenylalanine included. The CDR3 DNA has 36 bases and is translated from base 1.

The immunoSEQ Assay, which uses bias-controlled multiplex PCR amplification of genomic DNA, was used to profile TCRbeta CDR3 regions. The study's processing was this. To quantify the absolute abundance of each unique TCRbeta CDR3 region, the sequences were collapsed and filtered. Differential abundance was assessed using a binomial (Fisher-equivalent) model and a beta-binomial model in which time-dependent variance fitted from healthy donors was added. Any clone with fewer than 5 combined templates was excluded, and a clone was called differentially abundant if its Benjamini-Hochberg FDR was below 0.01. Using the form v = (b*log(k)+a)^2, the beta-binomial variance was modeled as a function of the total template count across the two samples. TCRdb provides this immuneACCESS table in a form limited to in-frame rearrangements. Some clones are lacking; in checked studies, under half of them reflect an unresolved V gene, and why the rest are absent is not known. V, J and clone size were drawn from that table, and D and trimming were deduced from the DNA. In this sample the table shows 85,000 to 100,000 clones, about nine tenths of which occur a single time. Clones ranked in the top ten supply around 4.1% of the sample.

Here is what the overall study found, with its caveats: Across all healthy donors, variance in clone template counts between approximately two-week samples was found to increase significantly with total template count. Between technical replicates the binomial model flagged about 1.2 differentially abundant clones, whereas over roughly two weeks the binomial model flagged about 15 and over about four weeks roughly 20. The authors expected that over much longer intervals, such as months to years, biological variance in healthy repertoires might increase even further. Across all healthy-donor time intervals, the beta-binomial model significantly cut both the number of clones called differentially abundant and the false-positive rate.

Sequencing was performed on blood. The receptor was derived from a person aged 18 to 70 in good health. The chain is assembled from TRBV5-1 and TRBJ2-5, with the D gene not confidently named. The CDR3 region: CASSLREETQYF. The DNA sequence reads TGCGCCAGCAGTTTAAGGGAAGAGACCCAGTACTTC.